These 15 T cell receptor beta chains share one sample of origin, sequenced in a study of blood T cell repertoires in COVID-19. Profiling relied on immunoSEQ multiplex PCR, and the TCRdb table lists in-frame clones only, not all of them. The sample has about 300,000 clones, around 89% seen once. The material sequenced was PBMCs or T cells enriched from blood (not recorded which). These receptors all come from a woman aged 18-30 years with acute COVID-19.

V gene TRBV6-5 combines with J gene TRBJ2-1, with 10 bases identical to TRBD2. This CDR3 region has 15 residues. Germline V gene sequence: CDR1 MNHEY, CDR2 SVGAGI. V was clipped by 7 bases and J by 7 bases; unmatched bases: 10. The CDR3 nucleotides read TGTGCCAGCATCGCCCGGACTAGCGGTTATAATGAGCAGTTCTTC. Protein product: CASIARTSGYNEQFF.

This clone showed up just once. The chain carries TRBV7-6 and TRBJ1-4; 9 positions agree with TRBD1. J lost 8 bases, V lost 5 bases, and 9 bases had no gene match. CDR1 SGHVS and CDR2 FNYEAQ come from the germline V gene. The CDR3 length is 15 residues. CDR3 nucleotides: TGTGCCAGCAGCATCACTACAGGGGGCGCGGAAAAACTGTTTTTT. It translates to CASSITTGGAEKLFF.

The rearrangement uses TRBV7-9 and TRBJ1-2; 11 bases are a match to TRBD1. The CDR3 length is 15 residues. Germline lookup yields CDR1 SEHNR and CDR2 FQNEAQ (reference sequence). V shed 5 bases, J shed 4 bases, and the junction held 6 bases outside the gene matches. Here the CDR3 DNA reads TGTGCCAGCAGCCCCCGGACAGGGGGCGGCTATGGCTACACCTTC. It encodes CASSPRTGGGYGYTF.

The chain carries TRBV19 and TRBJ2-6, with 9 bases aligning to TRBD1. The germline gives CDR1 LNHDA, CDR2 SQIVND (reference sequence). This CDR3 region has 18 residues. J was trimmed by 0 bases and V by 7 bases; bases with no gene match: 10. This CDR3 reads CASKRQGELLSGANVLTF. The CDR3 bases are TGTGCCAGTAAAAGACAGGGGGAGTTGCTCTCTGGGGCCAACGTCCTGACTTTC.

V is TRBV7-9 and J is TRBJ2-5; TRBD1 aligns across 7 bases. With 5 bases clipped from V and 8 bases from J, the junction kept 11 bases outside the gene matches. The CDR3 sequence is 14 residues long. The germline V gene encodes CDR1 SEHNR and CDR2 FQNEAQ (reference sequence). CDR3 sequence (DNA): TGTGCCAGCAGCGATCGACAGGGTGCCCCTACCCAGTACTTC. This gives the protein CASSDRQGAPTQYF.

The V and J genes are TRBV12-3 or TRBV12-4 and TRBJ1-2, with D hard to call. V lost 6 bases and J lost 2, with 10 bases in between. The CDR3 length is 13 residues. The CDR3 protein is CASREDGNYGYTF. The CDR3 DNA follows: TGTGCCAGCAGGGAGGACGGGAACTATGGCTACACCTTC.

The chain couples TRBV12-3 or TRBV12-4 to TRBJ1-2; no definite D call. This CDR3 contains 12 residues. Between the trimmed V and J ends, which lost 4 bases and 8 bases, there was a span of 11 bases. In nucleotides, the CDR3 is TGTGCCAGCAGTTGGCGGGAGGCCGGCTACACCTTC. Amino acids: CASSWREAGYTF.

V gene TRBV27 combines with J gene TRBJ2-1, with TRBD2 matching 13 bases. CDR1 is MNHEY, CDR2 SMNVEV, per germline (reference sequence). This CDR3 region has 15 residues. V gave up 6 bases and J gave up 5 bases; unmatched junction bases: 4. The CDR3 loop is CASSLLAGGDNEQFF. The CDR3 DNA follows: TGTGCCAGCAGCTTACTAGCGGGAGGGGACAATGAGCAGTTCTTC.

The chain recombines TRBV6-6 with TRBJ1-1, with 7 bases aligning to TRBD1. The CDR3 contains 14 residues. V lost 5 bases, J lost 1 base, and 4 bases stayed unmatched. Germline V lookup: CDR1 MNHNY, CDR2 SVGAGI (reference sequence). DNA for the CDR3: TGTGCCAGCAGTCCGACAGGGACGAACACTGAAGCTTTCTTT. This sequence encodes CASSPTGTNTEAFF.

This chain joins TRBV30 and TRBJ1-5; D remains unclear. CDR1 GTSNPN and CDR2 SVGIG come from the germline V gene (reference sequence). This CDR3 spans 12 amino acids. V dropped 2 bases and J dropped 7 bases, with 9 bases sitting between them. For the CDR3, the DNA is TGTGCCTGGAGTCGGGGAGAACAGCCCCAGCATTTT. The encoded protein is CAWSRGEQPQHF.

The chain employs TRBV12-3 or TRBV12-4 and TRBJ1-5, with D uncertain. The V end was cut by 3 bases, the J end by 3 bases, with 6 bases between. The CDR3 extends over 13 amino acids. The chain's CDR3 is CASSFRSNQPQHF. CDR3 DNA: TGTGCCAGCAGTTTTCGGTCCAATCAGCCCCAGCATTTT.

The rearrangement links TRBV19 to TRBJ1-4, with D tentatively TRBD1 (5 bases). This CDR3 has 14 residues. Trimming removed 10 bases from V and 6 bases from J, with 18 bases in between. CDR1 and CDR2 (germline): LNHDA, SQIVND (reference sequence). The CDR3 DNA reads TGTGCCACGGGGGACTACTCAGTAGATGAAAAACTGTTTTTT. This sequence encodes CATGDYSVDEKLFF.

This clone was seen a handful of times. The chain uses TRBV4-1 and TRBJ2-3, with 12 bases aligning to TRBD2. The germline gives CDR1 MGHRA, CDR2 YSYEKL. The ends lost 1 base at V and 4 bases at J; junction bases unmatched: 9. CDR3 length: 18 amino acids. This chain's CDR3 is CASSQGHILAGGADTQYF. The CDR3 coding sequence is TGCGCCAGCAGCCAAGGCCACATTCTAGCGGGAGGGGCAGATACGCAGTATTTT.

The V and J genes are TRBV19 and TRBJ2-3; 11 positions agree with TRBD2. The CDR3 spans 16 residues. Looked up from germline, CDR1 is LNHDA and CDR2 is SQIVND (reference sequence). V dropped 6 bases and J dropped 5; count of bases not matched to a gene: 10. The CDR3 loop is CASSLLTSGAGDTQYF. In DNA, the CDR3 is TGTGCCAGTAGCCTACTGACTAGCGGGGCGGGAGATACGCAGTATTTT.

J is TRBJ1-2 and V is TRBV7-2; perhaps TRBD1 as D (6 bases). V lost 5 bases, J lost 8 bases, and 21 bases lay in between. Germline-derived CDR1 and CDR2 are SGHTA and FQGNSA. This CDR3 contains 15 residues. This CDR3 reads CASSAMRSWGLGYTF. Written as DNA, the CDR3 is TGTGCCAGCAGCGCCATGAGGAGCTGGGGGCTCGGCTACACCTTC.